Shown below are 10 T cell receptor beta chains from a single sample sequenced in a study of neurological immune-mediated disorders. In TCRdb, the 5' RACE reads were re-called with MiXCR into one record per CDR3 protein. The sample yields roughly 100,000 distinct CDR3 sequences, roughly 4% seen once. The sample consisted of PBMCs. The receptors shown here come from a woman under 30 with multiple sclerosis.

The V gene is TRBV18, the J gene TRBJ2-3; a weak D match, TRBD1 (5 bases). The germline CDR1 and CDR2 sequences are KGHSH and LQKENI. The CDR3 is 14 residues long. The V end was cut by 3 bases, the J end by 4 bases, with 11 bases between. The CDR3 region is CASSPTTAADTQYF. CDR3 sequence (DNA): TGTGCCAGCTCACCCACGACAGCTGCAGATACGCAGTATTTT.

This clonotype was detected many times. The gene calls are TRBV21-1 and TRBJ2-7; the D call in the table, TRBD2, was not verified against the DNA. TRBV21-1 is assigned pseudogene status. The CDR3 spans 16 residues. In nucleotides, the CDR3 is TGTGCCAGCAGCGCACAGCTAGAGCTAGCGGAATACGAGCAGTACTTC. Amino acid sequence: CASSAQLELAEYEQYF.

This clonotype came up many times. The V gene is TRBV5-1, the J gene TRBJ1-2; D gene ambiguous. The V gene lost 7 bases and the J gene lost 2 bases, with 9 bases spanning the gap. CDR3 size: 12 residues. CDR1 and CDR2 from the germline V gene are SGHRS and YFSETQ. In DNA, the CDR3 is TGCGCCAGCGCGGAAGGAAACTATGGCTACACCTTC. This translates into CASAEGNYGYTF. Combining the CDR3 with reference TRBV5-1 and TRBJ1-2 gives the whole variable domain KAGVTQTPRYLIKTRGQQVTLSCSPISGHRSVSWYQQTPGQGLQFLFEYFSETQRNKGNFPGRFSGRQFSNSRSEMNVSTLELGDSALYLCASAEGNYGYTFGSGTRLTVV.

In this sample, this clonotype turned up many times. The chain uses TRBV12-3 or TRBV12-4 and TRBJ2-1; possibly TRBD2 for D (5 bases). CDR3 length: 13 residues. With 4 bases removed from V and 7 bases from J, the gap between germline ends came to 11 bases. The CDR3 spells CASSSRGTNEQFF. As DNA, the CDR3 is TGTGCCAGCAGTTCACGGGGTACGAATGAGCAGTTCTTC.

This clonotype was detected many times. The rearrangement joins TRBV20-1 to TRBJ2-3, with 15 bases identical to TRBD2. This CDR3 region has 21 residues. With 0 bases clipped from V and 8 bases from J, the junction kept 21 bases outside the gene matches. Germline assignment: CDR1 DFQATT and CDR2 SNEGSKA (reference sequence). CDR3 amino acids: CSARDQDPRTSGGASEVTQYF. In DNA form, the CDR3 reads TGCAGTGCTAGAGATCAAGACCCCCGGACTAGCGGGGGGGCGAGTGAGGTTACGCAGTATTTT.

This clonotype was counted at least ten times. The rearrangement links TRBV5-1 to TRBJ2-7; D gene unclear. V was cut by 5 bases and J by 3 bases, with 6 bases left in between. Germline V lookup: CDR1 SGHRS, CDR2 YFSETQ. This CDR3 has 11 residues. CDR3: CASRSSYEQYF. In DNA, the CDR3 is TGCGCCAGCAGATCAAGCTACGAGCAGTACTTC.

This clonotype was seen repeatedly, ten times or more. The chain has TRBV7-9 and TRBJ1-2; the match to TRBD1 covers 7 bases. V trimming: 4 bases; J trimming: 5 bases; junction bases outside the gene matches: 10. Germline values: CDR1 SEHNR, CDR2 FQNEAQ (reference sequence). There are 15 residues in the CDR3. CDR3 sequence reads: CASSSSEAGGYGYTF. The CDR3 region has the DNA TGTGCCAGCAGCTCGTCCGAGGCAGGGGGATATGGCTACACCTTC.

At least ten counts were recorded for this clonotype. V and J are TRBV5-5 and TRBJ2-3; no clear D gene. V lost 0 bases and J 0 bases, leaving 8 bases between the germline ends. Looked up from germline, CDR1 is SGHKS and CDR2 is YYEKEE (reference sequence). The CDR3 sequence is 15 residues long. The CDR3 DNA reads TGTGCCAGCAGCTTGGATTCCGTTAGCACAGATACGCAGTATTTT. Protein: CASSLDSVSTDTQYF.

Many counts were recorded for this clonotype. The CDR3, as DNA: TGTGCCAGCAGTTTCGCTGACAATCTTTATAATTCACCCCTCCACTTT. Translating gives CASSFADNLYNSPLHF. The chain has TRBV12-3 or TRBV12-4 and TRBJ1-6; D is unresolved. V was pared by 3 bases and J by 4 bases, with 13 bases between. This CDR3 comprises 16 residues.

This clonotype was observed many times. V gene TRBV14 combines with J gene TRBJ1-2; no firm D call. V dropped 0 bases and J dropped 8 bases, with 10 bases sitting between them. CDR1 SGHDN and CDR2 FVKESK come from the germline V gene. CDR3 length: 13 amino acids. The CDR3, as DNA: TGTGCCAGCAGCCAAGACTTTTATGAGGGCTACACCTTC. As protein: CASSQDFYEGYTF.